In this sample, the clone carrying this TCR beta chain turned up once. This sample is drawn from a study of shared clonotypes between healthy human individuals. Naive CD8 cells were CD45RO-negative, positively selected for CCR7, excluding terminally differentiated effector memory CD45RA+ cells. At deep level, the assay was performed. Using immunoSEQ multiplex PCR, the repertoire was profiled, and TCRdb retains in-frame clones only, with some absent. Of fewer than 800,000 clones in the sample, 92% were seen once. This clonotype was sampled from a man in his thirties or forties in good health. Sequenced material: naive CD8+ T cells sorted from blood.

CDR3 nucleotide sequence: TGTGCCAGCAGCCAAGAACTTCCCTGGACTAGCGGGACAAGGGTCGGGGAGCTGTTTTTT. Protein product: CASSQELPWTSGTRVGELFF. The genes are TRBV4-2 and TRBJ2-2, with 12 bases lining up with TRBD2. The CDR3 contains 20 residues. The ends lost 0 bases at V and 7 bases at J; junction bases unmatched: 15. Germline V gene data show CDR1 as LGHNA and CDR2 as YNFKEQ.